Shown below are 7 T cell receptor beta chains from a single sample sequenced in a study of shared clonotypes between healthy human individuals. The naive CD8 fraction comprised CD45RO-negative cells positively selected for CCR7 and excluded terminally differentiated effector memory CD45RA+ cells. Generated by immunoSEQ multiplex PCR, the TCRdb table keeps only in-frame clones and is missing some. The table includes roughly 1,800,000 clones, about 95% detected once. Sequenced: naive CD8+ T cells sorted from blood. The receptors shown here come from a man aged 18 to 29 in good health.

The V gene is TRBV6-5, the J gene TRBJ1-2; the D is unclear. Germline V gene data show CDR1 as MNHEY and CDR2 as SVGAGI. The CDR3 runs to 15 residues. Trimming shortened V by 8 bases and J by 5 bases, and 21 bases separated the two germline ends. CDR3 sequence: CASYGTPASPYGYTF. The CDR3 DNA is TGTGCCAGCTACGGTACACCTGCCTCGCCTTATGGCTACACCTTC.

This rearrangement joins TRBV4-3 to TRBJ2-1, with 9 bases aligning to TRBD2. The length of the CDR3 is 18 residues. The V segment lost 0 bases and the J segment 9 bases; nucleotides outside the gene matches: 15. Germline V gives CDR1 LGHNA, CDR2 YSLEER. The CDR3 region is CASSQEGSMSGRSGEQFF. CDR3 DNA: TGCGCCAGCAGCCAAGAAGGATCAATGAGCGGGAGGTCGGGTGAGCAGTTCTTC.

The CDR3 region is CASSDPRIGGFTDTQYF. The CDR3 coding sequence is TGTGCCAGTAGTGACCCCCGGATAGGAGGATTCACAGATACGCAGTATTTT. This sequence joins TRBV19 and TRBJ2-3; maybe TRBD2 (5 bases). CDR1 and CDR2 (germline): LNHDA, SQIVND (reference sequence). Trimming pared 5 bases from V and 2 bases from J, leaving 20 bases between. This CDR3 spans 17 amino acids.

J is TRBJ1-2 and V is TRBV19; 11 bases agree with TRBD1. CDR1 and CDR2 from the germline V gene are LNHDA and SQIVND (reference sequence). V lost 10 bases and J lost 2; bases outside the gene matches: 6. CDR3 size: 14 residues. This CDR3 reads CANPRTGGNYGYTF. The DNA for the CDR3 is TGTGCCAATCCCCGGACAGGGGGCAACTATGGCTACACCTTC.

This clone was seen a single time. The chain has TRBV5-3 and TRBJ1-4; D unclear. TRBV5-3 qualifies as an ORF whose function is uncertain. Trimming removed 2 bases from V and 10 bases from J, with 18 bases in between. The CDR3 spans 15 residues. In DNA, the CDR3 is TGTGCCAGAAGCTTCCCGATATCCAGTAAAGTAAAACTGTTTTTT. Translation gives CARSFPISSKVKLFF.

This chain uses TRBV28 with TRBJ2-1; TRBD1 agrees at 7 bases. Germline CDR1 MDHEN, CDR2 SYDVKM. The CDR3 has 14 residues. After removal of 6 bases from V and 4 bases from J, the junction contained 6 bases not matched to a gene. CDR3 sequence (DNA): TGTGCCAGCAGATCTGACAGGGCGTACAATGAGCAGTTCTTC. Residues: CASRSDRAYNEQFF.

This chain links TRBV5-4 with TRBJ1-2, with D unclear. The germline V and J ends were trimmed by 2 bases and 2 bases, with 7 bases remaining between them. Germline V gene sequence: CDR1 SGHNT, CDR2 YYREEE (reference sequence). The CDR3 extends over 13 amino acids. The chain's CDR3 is CASSFDGNYGYTF. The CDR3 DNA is TGTGCCAGCAGCTTCGACGGGAACTATGGCTACACCTTC. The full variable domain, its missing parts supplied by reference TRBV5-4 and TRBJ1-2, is ETGVTQSPTHLIKTRGQQVTLRCSSQSGHNTVSWYQQALGQGPQFIFQYYREEENGRGNFPPRFSGLQFPNYSSELNVNALELDDSALYLCASSFDGNYGYTFGSGTRLTVV.